These 11 T cell receptor beta chains originate from one sample sequenced in a study of blood T cell repertoires in COVID-19. The repertoire was sequenced with immunoSEQ multiplex PCR; TCRdb's copy has only in-frame clones and lacks some. The sample has 200,000 to 250,000 clones, roughly 85% seen once; the top ten hold about 4.8%. Sequencing used PBMCs or T cells enriched from blood (not recorded which). These receptors were obtained from a woman between 50 and 59 years old who had been exposed to COVID-19.

The V and J genes are TRBV5-4 and TRBJ2-5; maybe TRBD2 (5 bases). This CDR3 has 14 residues. Germline lookup yields CDR1 SGHNT and CDR2 YYREEE (reference sequence). V lost 6 bases and J 0 bases, leaving 12 bases between the germline ends. The CDR3 loop is CASTPDFYQETQYF. CDR3 bases: TGTGCCAGCACCCCGGACTTTTACCAAGAGACCCAGTACTTC.

In its sample, this clone was seen once. The chain uses TRBV5-8 and TRBJ2-5; TRBD1 matches at 7 bases. Germline V gives CDR1 SGHTS, CDR2 YDEGEE. The CDR3 totals 15 residues. V dropped 0 bases and J dropped 4; count of bases not matched to a gene: 6. The CDR3 DNA follows: TGTGCCAGCAGCTTGGGAGACAGGGTGTCAGAGACCCAGTACTTC. This translates into CASSLGDRVSETQYF.

The chain has TRBV24-1 and TRBJ2-3, with 11 bases identical to TRBD1. This CDR3 comprises 16 residues. Germline assignment: CDR1 KGHDR and CDR2 SFDVKD. Trimming at V came to 0 bases and at J to 4 bases, leaving 2 bases not matched to a gene. CDR3 nucleotide sequence: TGTGCCACCAGTGATTTGGGGACAGGGGGATCAGATACGCAGTATTTT. Its protein is CATSDLGTGGSDTQYF.

This chain uses TRBV7-2 with TRBJ1-6; D gene ambiguous. This CDR3 comprises 15 residues. CDR1 is SGHTA, CDR2 FQGNSA, per germline. The V and J ends lost 3 bases and 0 bases respectively, with 6 bases between them. CDR3 DNA sequence: TGTGCCAGCAGCTTCCGACACTCCTATAATTCACCCCTCCACTTT. It codes for CASSFRHSYNSPLHF.

In DNA form, the CDR3 reads TGTGCCAGCAGTGAAGACGGGGATCCATTGCCCCAGCATTTT. Protein product: CASSEDGDPLPQHF. The genes are TRBV2 and TRBJ1-5; D is unresolved. CDR1 is SNHLY, CDR2 FYNNEI, per germline. This CDR3 has 14 amino acids. Trimming cost V 1 base and J 9 bases, with 13 bases left between them.

The chain uses TRBV21-1 and TRBJ2-7; the D call in the table, TRBD1, was not verified against the DNA. TRBV21-1 is a documented pseudogene. There are 9 residues in the CDR3. The CDR3 DNA is TGTGCCAGCAGCAAGGGGCAGGGCTTC. This gives the protein CASSKGQGF.

The V gene is TRBV19, the J gene TRBJ1-5; 8 nucleotides agree with TRBD1. V dropped 2 bases and J dropped 1; count of bases not matched to a gene: 7. Germline CDR1 LNHDA, CDR2 SQIVND (reference sequence). This CDR3 contains 17 residues. The CDR3 spells CASSIRGTGGSNQPQHF. In nucleotides, the CDR3 is TGTGCCAGTAGTATACGGGGGACAGGAGGAAGCAATCAGCCCCAGCATTTT. Based on the CDR3 plus reference TRBV19 and TRBJ1-5, the full variable domain is DGGITQSPKYLFRKEGQNVTLSCEQNLNHDAMYWYRQDPGQGLRLIYYSQIVNDFQKGDIAEGYSVSREKKESFPLTVTSAQKNPTAFYLCASSIRGTGGSNQPQHFGDGTRLSIL.

The gene calls are TRBV5-6 and TRBJ2-2, with TRBD1 matching 10 bases. With 6 bases clipped from V and 3 bases from J, the junction kept 8 bases outside the gene matches. Germline CDR1 is SGHDT and CDR2 is YYEEEE. The CDR3 length is 16 residues. CDR3 bases: TGTGCCAGCACCCAGGACAGGGGGTGGGACACCGGGGAGCTGTTTTTT. This sequence encodes CASTQDRGWDTGELFF.

This rearrangement joins TRBV7-9 to TRBJ1-5, with D uncertain. The CDR3 consists of 17 residues. Between the trimmed V and J ends, which lost 0 bases and 3 bases, there was a span of 15 bases. Germline lookup yields CDR1 SEHNR and CDR2 FQNEAQ (reference sequence). The CDR3 reads CASSLAREGGDNQPQHF. CDR3 in DNA: TGTGCCAGCAGCTTAGCGCGTGAGGGTGGCGACAATCAGCCCCAGCATTTT.

V and J are TRBV5-1 and TRBJ2-1; 12 nucleotides line up with TRBD1. Germline trimming cut 7 bases from V and 6 bases from J; bases unmatched to any gene: 5. This CDR3 comprises 14 residues. The germline V gene has CDR1 SGHRS and CDR2 YFSETQ. The CDR3 spells CASGGQGAVNEQFF. CDR3 in DNA: TGCGCCAGCGGGGGACAGGGGGCTGTCAATGAGCAGTTCTTC.

This clone was observed many times. The V and J genes are TRBV30 and TRBJ1-6, with D unclear. Looked up from germline, CDR1 is GTSNPN and CDR2 is SVGIG (reference sequence). Trimming removed 1 base at V and 9 bases at J, with 7 bases between. The CDR3 length is 12 residues. The CDR3 sequence: CAWSGAGSPLHF. The CDR3 DNA is TGTGCCTGGAGTGGGGCAGGTTCACCCCTCCACTTT.